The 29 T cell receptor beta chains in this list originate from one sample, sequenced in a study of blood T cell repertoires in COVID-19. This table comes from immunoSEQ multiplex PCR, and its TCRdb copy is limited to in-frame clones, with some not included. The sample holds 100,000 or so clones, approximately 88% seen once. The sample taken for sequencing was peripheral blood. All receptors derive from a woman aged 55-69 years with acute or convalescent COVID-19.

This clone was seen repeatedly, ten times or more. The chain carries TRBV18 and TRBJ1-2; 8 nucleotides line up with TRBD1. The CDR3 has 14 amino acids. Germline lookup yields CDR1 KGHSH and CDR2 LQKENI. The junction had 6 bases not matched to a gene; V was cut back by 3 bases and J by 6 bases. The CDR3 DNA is TGTGCCAGCTCACCTTCTGACAGGGGCGATGGCTACACCTTC. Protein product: CASSPSDRGDGYTF.

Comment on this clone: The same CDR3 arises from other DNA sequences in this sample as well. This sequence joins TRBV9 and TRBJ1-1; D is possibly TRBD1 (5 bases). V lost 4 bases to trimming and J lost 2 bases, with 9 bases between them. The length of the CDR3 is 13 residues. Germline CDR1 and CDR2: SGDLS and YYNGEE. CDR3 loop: CASSLRENTEAFF. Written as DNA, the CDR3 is TGTGCCAGCAGCCTCAGGGAAAACACTGAAGCTTTCTTT.

The CDR3 reads CASSGDSGSIWDNEQFF. The CDR3 region has the DNA TGTGCCAGCAGTGGAGATAGCGGGTCGATCTGGGACAATGAGCAGTTCTTC. This chain joins TRBV2 and TRBJ2-1, with 7 bases identical to TRBD2. CDR1 and CDR2 from the germline V gene are SNHLY and FYNNEI. V lost 4 bases, J lost 5 bases, and 14 bases stayed unmatched. CDR3 length: 17 residues.

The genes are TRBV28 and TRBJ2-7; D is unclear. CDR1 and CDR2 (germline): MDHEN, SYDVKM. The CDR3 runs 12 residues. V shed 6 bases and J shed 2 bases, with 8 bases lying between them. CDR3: CASSFPTYEQYF. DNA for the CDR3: TGTGCCAGCAGCTTCCCTACCTACGAGCAGTACTTC.

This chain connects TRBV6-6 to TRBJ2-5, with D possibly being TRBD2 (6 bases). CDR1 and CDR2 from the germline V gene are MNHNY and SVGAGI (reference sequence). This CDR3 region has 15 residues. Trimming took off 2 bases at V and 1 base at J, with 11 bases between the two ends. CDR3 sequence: CASSYLLGGQETQYF. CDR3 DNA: TGTGCCAGCAGTTACCTGCTCGGGGGCCAAGAGACCCAGTACTTC.

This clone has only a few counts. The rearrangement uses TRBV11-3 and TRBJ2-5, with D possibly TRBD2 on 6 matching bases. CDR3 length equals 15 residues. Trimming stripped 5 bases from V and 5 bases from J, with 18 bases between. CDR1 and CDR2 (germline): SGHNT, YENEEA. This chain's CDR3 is CASSPSSGSGETQYF. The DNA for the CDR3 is TGTGCCAGCAGCCCGAGTAGTGGGAGCGGGGAGACCCAGTACTTC.

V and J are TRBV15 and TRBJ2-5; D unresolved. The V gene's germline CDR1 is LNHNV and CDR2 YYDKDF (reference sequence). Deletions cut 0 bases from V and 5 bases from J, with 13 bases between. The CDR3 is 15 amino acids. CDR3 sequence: CATSRDEISRETQYF. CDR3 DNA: TGTGCCACCAGCAGAGATGAAATAAGCAGGGAGACCCAGTACTTC.

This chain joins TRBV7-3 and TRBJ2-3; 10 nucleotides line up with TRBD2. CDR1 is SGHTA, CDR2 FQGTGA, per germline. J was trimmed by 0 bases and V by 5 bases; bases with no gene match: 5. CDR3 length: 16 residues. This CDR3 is CASSPASGGSTDTQYF. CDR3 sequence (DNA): TGTGCCAGCAGCCCAGCTAGCGGGGGAAGCACAGATACGCAGTATTTT.

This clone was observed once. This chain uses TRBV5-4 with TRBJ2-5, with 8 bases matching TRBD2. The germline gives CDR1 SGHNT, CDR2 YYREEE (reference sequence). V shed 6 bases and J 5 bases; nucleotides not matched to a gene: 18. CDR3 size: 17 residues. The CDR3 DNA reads TGTGCCAGCACCTCCGGGCCCGCCGGGGGGGCGGGGGAGACCCAGTACTTC. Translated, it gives CASTSGPAGGAGETQYF.

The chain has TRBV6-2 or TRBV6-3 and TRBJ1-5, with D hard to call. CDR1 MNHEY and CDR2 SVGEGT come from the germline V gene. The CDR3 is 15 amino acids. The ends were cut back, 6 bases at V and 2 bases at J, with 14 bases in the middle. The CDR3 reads CASRPDGSGNQPQHF. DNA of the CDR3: TGTGCCAGCAGGCCTGATGGTTCGGGCAATCAGCCCCAGCATTTT.

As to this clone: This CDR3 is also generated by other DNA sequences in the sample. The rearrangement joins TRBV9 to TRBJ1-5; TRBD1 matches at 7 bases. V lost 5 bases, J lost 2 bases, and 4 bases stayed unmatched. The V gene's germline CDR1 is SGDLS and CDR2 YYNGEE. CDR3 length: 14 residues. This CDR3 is CASSPGQGNQPQHF. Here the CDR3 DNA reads TGTGCCAGCAGTCCCGGACAGGGCAATCAGCCCCAGCATTTT.

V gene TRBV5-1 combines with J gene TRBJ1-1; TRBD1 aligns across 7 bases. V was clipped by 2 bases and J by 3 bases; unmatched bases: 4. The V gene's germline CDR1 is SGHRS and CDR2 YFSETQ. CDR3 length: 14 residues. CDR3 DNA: TGCGCCAGCAGCTTACAGGGGCGGGACACTGAAGCTTTCTTT. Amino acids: CASSLQGRDTEAFF.

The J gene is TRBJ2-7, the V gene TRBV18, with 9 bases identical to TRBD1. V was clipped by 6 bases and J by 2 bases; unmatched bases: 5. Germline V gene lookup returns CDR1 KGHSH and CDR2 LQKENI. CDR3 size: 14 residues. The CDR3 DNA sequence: TGTGCCAGCTCCTCCGGGACAGGGACCTACGAGCAGTACTTC. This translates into CASSSGTGTYEQYF.

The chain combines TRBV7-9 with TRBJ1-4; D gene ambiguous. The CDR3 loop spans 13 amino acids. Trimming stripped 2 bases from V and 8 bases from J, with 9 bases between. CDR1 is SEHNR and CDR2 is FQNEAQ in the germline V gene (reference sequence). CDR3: CASSLYTNEKLFF. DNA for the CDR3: TGTGCCAGCAGCTTATACACCAACGAAAAACTGTTTTTT. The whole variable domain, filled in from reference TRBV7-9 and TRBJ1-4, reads DTGVSQNPRHKITKRGQNVTFRCDPISEHNRLYWYRQTLGQGPEFLTYFQNEAQLEKSRLLSDRFSAERPKGSFSTLEIQRTEQGDSAMYLCASSLYTNEKLFFGSGTQLSVL.

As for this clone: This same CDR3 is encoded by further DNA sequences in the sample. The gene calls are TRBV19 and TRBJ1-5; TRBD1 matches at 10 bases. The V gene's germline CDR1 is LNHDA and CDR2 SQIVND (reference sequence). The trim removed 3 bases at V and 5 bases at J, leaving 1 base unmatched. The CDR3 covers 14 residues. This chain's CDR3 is CASSMGQGHQPQHF. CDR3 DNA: TGTGCCAGTAGTATGGGACAGGGGCATCAGCCCCAGCATTTT.

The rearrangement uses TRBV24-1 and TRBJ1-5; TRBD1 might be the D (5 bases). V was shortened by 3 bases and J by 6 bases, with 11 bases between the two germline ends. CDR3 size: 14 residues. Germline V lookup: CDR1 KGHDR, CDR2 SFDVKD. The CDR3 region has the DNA TGTGCCACCAGTGATGCCCACAGGAGTCAGCCCCAGCATTTT. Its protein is CATSDAHRSQPQHF.

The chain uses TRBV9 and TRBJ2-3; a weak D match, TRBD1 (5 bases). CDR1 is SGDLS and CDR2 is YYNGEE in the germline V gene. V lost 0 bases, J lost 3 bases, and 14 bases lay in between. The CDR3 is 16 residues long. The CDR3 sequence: CASSVAPQVLTDTQYF. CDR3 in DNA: TGTGCCAGCAGCGTAGCCCCACAGGTTTTGACAGATACGCAGTATTTT.

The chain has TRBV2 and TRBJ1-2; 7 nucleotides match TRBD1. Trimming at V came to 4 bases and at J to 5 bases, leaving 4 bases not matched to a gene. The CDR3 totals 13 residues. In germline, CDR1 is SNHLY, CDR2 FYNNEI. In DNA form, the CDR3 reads TGTGCCAGCAGTGTTGGGACAGCTTATGGCTACACCTTC. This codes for CASSVGTAYGYTF. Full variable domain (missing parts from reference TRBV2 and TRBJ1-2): EPEVTQTPSHQVTQMGQEVILRCVPISNHLYFYWYRQILGQKVEFLVSFYNNEISEKSEIFDDQFSVERPDGSNFTLKIRSTKLEDSAMYFCASSVGTAYGYTFGSGTRLTVV.

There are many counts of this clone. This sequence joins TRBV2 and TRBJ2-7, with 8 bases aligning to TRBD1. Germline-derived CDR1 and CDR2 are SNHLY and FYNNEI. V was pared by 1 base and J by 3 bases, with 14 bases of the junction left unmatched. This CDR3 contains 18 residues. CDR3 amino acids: CASSEGGLGQAGYYEQYF. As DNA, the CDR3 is TGTGCCAGCAGTGAAGGGGGTTTGGGACAGGCCGGCTACTACGAGCAGTACTTC. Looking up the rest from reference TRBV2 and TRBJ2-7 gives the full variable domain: EPEVTQTPSHQVTQMGQEVILRCVPISNHLYFYWYRQILGQKVEFLVSFYNNEISEKSEIFDDQFSVERPDGSNFTLKIRSTKLEDSAMYFCASSEGGLGQAGYYEQYFGPGTRLTVT.

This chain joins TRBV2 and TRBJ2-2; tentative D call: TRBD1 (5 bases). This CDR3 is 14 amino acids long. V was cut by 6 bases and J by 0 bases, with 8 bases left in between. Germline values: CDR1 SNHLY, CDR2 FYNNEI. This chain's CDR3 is CASRRQTNTGELFF. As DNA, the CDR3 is TGTGCCAGCAGGCGACAGACGAACACCGGGGAGCTGTTTTTT. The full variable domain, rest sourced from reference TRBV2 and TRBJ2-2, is EPEVTQTPSHQVTQMGQEVILRCVPISNHLYFYWYRQILGQKVEFLVSFYNNEISEKSEIFDDQFSVERPDGSNFTLKIRSTKLEDSAMYFCASRRQTNTGELFFGEGSRLTVL.

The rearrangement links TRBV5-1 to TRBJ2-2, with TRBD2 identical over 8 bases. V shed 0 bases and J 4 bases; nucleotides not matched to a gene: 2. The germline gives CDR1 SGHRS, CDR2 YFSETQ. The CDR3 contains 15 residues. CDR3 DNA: TGCGCCAGCAGCTTGGCAAGCGGGGGCACCGGGGAGCTGTTTTTT. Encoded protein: CASSLASGGTGELFF.

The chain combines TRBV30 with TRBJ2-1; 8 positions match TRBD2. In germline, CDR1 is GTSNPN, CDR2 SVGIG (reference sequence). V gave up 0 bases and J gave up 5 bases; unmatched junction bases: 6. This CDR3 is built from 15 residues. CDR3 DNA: TGTGCCTGGAGTGTAGCGGGGGTCCGGGACAATGAGCAGTTCTTC. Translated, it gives CAWSVAGVRDNEQFF.

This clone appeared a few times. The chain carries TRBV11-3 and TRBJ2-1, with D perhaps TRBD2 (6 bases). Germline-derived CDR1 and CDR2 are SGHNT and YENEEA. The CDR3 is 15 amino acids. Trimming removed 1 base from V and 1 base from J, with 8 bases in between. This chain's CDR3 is CASSLGRGSYNEQFF. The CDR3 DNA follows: TGTGCCAGCAGCTTAGGCCGGGGGTCCTACAATGAGCAGTTCTTC. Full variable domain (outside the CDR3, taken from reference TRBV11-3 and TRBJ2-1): EAGVVQSPRYKIIEKKQPVAFWCNPISGHNTLYWYLQNLGQGPELLIRYENEEAVDDSQLPKDRFSAERLKGVDSTLKIQPAELGDSAVYLCASSLGRGSYNEQFFGPGTRLTVL.

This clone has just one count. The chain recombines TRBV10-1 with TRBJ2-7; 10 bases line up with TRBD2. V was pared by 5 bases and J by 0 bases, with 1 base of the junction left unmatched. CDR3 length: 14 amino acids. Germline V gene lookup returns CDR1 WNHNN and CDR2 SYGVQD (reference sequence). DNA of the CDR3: TGCGCCAGCAGTTGGACTAGCGGCTCCTACGAGCAGTACTTC. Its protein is CASSWTSGSYEQYF.

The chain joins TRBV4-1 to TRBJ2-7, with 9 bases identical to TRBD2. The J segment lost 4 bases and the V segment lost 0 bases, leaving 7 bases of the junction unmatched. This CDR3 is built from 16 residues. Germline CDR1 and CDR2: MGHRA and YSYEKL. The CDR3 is CASSQDPAGGRYEQYF. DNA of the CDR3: TGCGCCAGCAGCCAAGATCCGGCGGGGGGGAGATACGAGCAGTACTTC.

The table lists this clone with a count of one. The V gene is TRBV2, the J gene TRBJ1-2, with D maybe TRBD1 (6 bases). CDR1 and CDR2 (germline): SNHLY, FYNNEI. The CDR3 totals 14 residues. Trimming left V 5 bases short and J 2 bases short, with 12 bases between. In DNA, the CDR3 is TGTGCCAGCAGTAGACGGACAGAGAACTATGGCTACACCTTC. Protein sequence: CASSRRTENYGYTF.

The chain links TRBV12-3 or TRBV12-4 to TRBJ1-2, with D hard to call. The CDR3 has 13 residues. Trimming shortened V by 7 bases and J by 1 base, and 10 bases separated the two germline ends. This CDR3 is CASNPTRNYGYTF. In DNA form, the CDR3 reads TGTGCCAGCAACCCCACTCGTAACTATGGCTACACCTTC.

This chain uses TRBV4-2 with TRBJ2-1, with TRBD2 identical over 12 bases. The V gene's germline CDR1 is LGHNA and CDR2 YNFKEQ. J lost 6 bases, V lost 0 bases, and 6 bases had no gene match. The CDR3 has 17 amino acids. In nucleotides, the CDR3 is TGTGCCAGCAGCCAAGAAACTAGCGGGGGGTACCGCAATGAGCAGTTCTTC. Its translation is CASSQETSGGYRNEQFF.

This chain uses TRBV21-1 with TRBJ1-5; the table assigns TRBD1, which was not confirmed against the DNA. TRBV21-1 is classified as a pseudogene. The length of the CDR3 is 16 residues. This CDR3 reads CASSKFEGQFYQPQHF. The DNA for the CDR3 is TGTGCCAGCAGCAAATTCGAGGGACAATTTTATCAGCCCCAGCATTTT.